One and the same sample provided the 3 T cell receptor beta chains below, sequenced in a study of long-term antiretroviral therapy in people with HIV. This was the immunoSEQ v3.0 assay at survey level. Using immunoSEQ multiplex PCR, the repertoire was profiled, and TCRdb retains in-frame clones only, with some absent. The table includes under 25,000 clones, approximately 80% detected once. The sequenced sample was unsorted PBMCs, obtained 1.6 years after starting antiretroviral therapy. Source of these receptors: a man aged 35 to 55 with HIV.

V usage is TRBV6-5 and J usage is TRBJ2-1; D is perhaps TRBD2 (5 bases). Trimming cost V 2 bases and J 2 bases, with 13 bases left between them. The V gene's germline CDR1 is MNHEY and CDR2 SVGAGI. The CDR3 runs 16 residues. In DNA, the CDR3 is TGTGCCAGCAGTTACGACCGGGGTAGGGCCTACAATGAGCAGTTCTTC. It yields the protein CASSYDRGRAYNEQFF.

This clone was detected only a few times. V gene TRBV6-5 combines with J gene TRBJ1-2, with D possibly matching TRBD1 (5 bases). The germline V and J ends were trimmed by 5 bases and 2 bases, with 15 bases remaining between them. This CDR3 spans 15 amino acids. CDR1 is MNHEY and CDR2 is SVGAGI in the germline V gene. The CDR3 DNA reads TGTGCCAGCAGTCAAAACTCGAAGGGGAACTATGGCTACACCTTC. Its protein product is CASSQNSKGNYGYTF.

V is TRBV2 and J is TRBJ2-2; D gene unclear. V gave up 7 bases and J gave up 3 bases, with 21 bases separating them. The CDR3 runs to 17 residues. CDR1 is SNHLY and CDR2 is FYNNEI in the germline V gene. CDR3 region: CASKGPPRRWDTGELFF. CDR3 coding DNA: TGTGCCAGCAAAGGGCCCCCTAGGAGATGGGACACCGGGGAGCTGTTTTTT.